A single T cell receptor beta chain is shown here with its context. Its antigen is unidentified. These data originate in a study of T cell responses to AZD1222 COVID-19 vaccine. The repertoire was sequenced with immunoSEQ multiplex PCR; TCRdb's copy has only in-frame clones and lacks some. The sample comprises about 130,000 clones, about nine tenths of which are singletons, and 1% to 1.3% rests with the top ten. In germline, CDR1 is MNHEY, CDR2 SVGAGI. This CDR3 is 14 amino acids long. After removal of 4 bases from V and 7 bases from J, the junction contained 8 bases not matched to a gene. Regarding the study as a whole: Donors skewed white British and female; clonal diversity was possibly underestimated.

The sequence was collected from an adult who received the AZD1222 COVID-19 vaccine. The specimen comprised peripheral blood, sampled 28 days after the second AZD1222 dose. The chain couples TRBV6-5 to TRBJ2-7; 9 bases are a match to TRBD1. The CDR3 loop is CASSSIGTGFEQYF. The CDR3 bases are TGTGCCAGCAGTTCTATCGGGACAGGGTTTGAGCAGTACTTC.